The sequence of this T cell receptor (beta chain) was determined in a study of metastatic and nonmetastatic thyroid tumors. Overall study: Repertoire comparison spanned blood and tumor or nodule tissue of malignant and benign thyroid patients.

Original processing methods: A classifier of distant metastasis in papillary thyroid cancer was built from CDR3 differences (across clinicopathological groups). MiXCR reprocessed the PCR reads for TCRdb. The V and J calls follow TCRdb's processing rather than the paper's. The profile covers about 9,400 clones, with approximately 31% appearing a single time and 16% taken by the ten largest. All patients were untreated before thyroid surgery. In its sample, this clone is medium-sized (0.01 to 0.1%). The antigen is not known. CDR3 size: 16 residues. Trimming took 6 bases from V and 0 from J; bases not matched to a gene: 6. Per the germline V gene, CDR1 is KGHSH and CDR2 is LQKENI. Study-wide results and caveats: Malignant thyroid tumors reportedly exceeded benign nodules significantly in TCR beta diversity, with the difference appearing in blood and tumor.

The sequence derives from a female donor with papillary thyroid cancer or a benign thyroid nodule (not recorded which). Some clones in this sample may be carry-over from other donors' samples. Sample: adjacent normal tissue. This chain connects TRBV18 to TRBJ1-4; TRBD1 agrees at 8 bases. This CDR3 reads CASSSGQGATNEKLFF. As DNA, the CDR3 is TGTGCCAGCTCCTCCGGACAGGGCGCAACTAATGAAAAACTGTTTTTT. Full variable domain (rest looked up from reference TRBV18 and TRBJ1-4): NAGVMQNPRHLVRRRGQEARLRCSPMKGHSHVYWYRQLPEEGLKFMVYLQKENIIDESGMPKERFSAEFPKEGPSILRIQQVVRGDSAAYFCASSSGQGATNEKLFFGSGTQLSVL.